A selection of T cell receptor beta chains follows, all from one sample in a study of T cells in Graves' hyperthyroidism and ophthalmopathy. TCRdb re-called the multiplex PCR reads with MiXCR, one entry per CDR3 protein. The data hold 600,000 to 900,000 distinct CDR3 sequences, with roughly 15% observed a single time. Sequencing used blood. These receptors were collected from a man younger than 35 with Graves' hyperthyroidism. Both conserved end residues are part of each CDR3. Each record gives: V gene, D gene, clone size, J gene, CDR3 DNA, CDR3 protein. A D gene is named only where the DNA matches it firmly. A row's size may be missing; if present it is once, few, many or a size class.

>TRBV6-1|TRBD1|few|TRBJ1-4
TGTGCCAGCAGTATGGGACAGGGGTATGAAAAACTGTTTTTT
CASSMGQGYEKLFF
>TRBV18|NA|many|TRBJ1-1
TGTGCCAGCTCACCCACCCGAGACAGCGGCACTGAAGCTTTCTTT
CASSPTRDSGTEAFF
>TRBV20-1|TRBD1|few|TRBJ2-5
TGCAGTGCTAGATCCCGACAGGGTCGGTCCCAAGAGACCCAGTACTTC
CSARSRQGRSQETQYF
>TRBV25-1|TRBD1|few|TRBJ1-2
TGTGCCAGCAGTGTAGCCGGGACAGCTAACTATGGCTACACCTTC
CASSVAGTANYGYTF
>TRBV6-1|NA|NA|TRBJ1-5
TGTGCCAGCCGGGGCAGGAATAGCAATCAGCCCCAGCATTTT
CASRGRNSNQPQHF
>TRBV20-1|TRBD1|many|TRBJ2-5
TGCAGTGCTAACAGGGGTGGAGAGACCCAGTACTTC
CSANRGGETQYF
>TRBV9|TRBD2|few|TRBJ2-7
TGTGCCAGCAGCCATCCCAGGACTAGCGGGATCTACGAGCAGTACTTC
CASSHPRTSGIYEQYF
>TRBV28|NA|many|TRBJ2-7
TGTGCCAGCAGTTTATCCTATAACTCCTACGAGCAGTACTTC
CASSLSYNSYEQYF
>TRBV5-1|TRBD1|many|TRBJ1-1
TGCGCCAGCAGCTTGGCGGATGAGGGGGCCCCTGAAGCTTTCTTT
CASSLADEGAPEAFF
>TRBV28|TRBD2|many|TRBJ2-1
TGTGCCAGCAGTCGGCCCGGACTAGCGGGCGGTGAGCAGTTCTTC
CASSRPGLAGGEQFF
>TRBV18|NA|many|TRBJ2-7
TGTGCCAGCTCACCACCGTCAGGGCAAGGGTACGAGCAGTACTTC
CASSPPSGQGYEQYF
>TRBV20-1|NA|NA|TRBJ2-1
TGCAGTGCTAGTGGACAGACCTCAGGCAATGAGCAGTTCTTC
CSASGQTSGNEQFF
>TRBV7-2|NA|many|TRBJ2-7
TGTGCCAGCAGCTTCCAGGGACAAGCATCCTACGAGCAGTACTTC
CASSFQGQASYEQYF
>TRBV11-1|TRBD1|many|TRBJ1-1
TGTGCCAGCAGCTGGGGACAGACAACTTTTCACACTGAAGCTTTCTTT
CASSWGQTTFHTEAFF
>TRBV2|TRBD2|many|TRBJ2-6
TGTGCCAGCAGGACTAGCTATGGGGCCAACGTCCTGACTTTC
CASRTSYGANVLTF
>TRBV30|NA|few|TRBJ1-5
TGTGCCTGGGCGGACAGTGGCAATCAGCCCCAGCATTTT
CAWADSGNQPQHF
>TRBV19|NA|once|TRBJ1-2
TGTGCCAGTAGTATTTCAGAAGGCTACACCTTC
CASSISEGYTF
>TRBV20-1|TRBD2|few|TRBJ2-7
TGCAGTGCCGCGGGGGGGGATATTTCCTACGAGCAGTACTTC
CSAAGGDISYEQYF
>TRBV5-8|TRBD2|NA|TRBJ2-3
TGTGCCAGCAGACCGGGACTAGCGGGAGGGCCGGGCACAGATACGCAGTATTTT
CASRPGLAGGPGTDTQYF
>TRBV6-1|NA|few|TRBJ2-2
TGTGCCAGCAGTCGGGACTCGGTGAACACCGGGGAGCTGTTTTTT
CASSRDSVNTGELFF
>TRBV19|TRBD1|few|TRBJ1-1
TGTGCCAGTAGTATTTGGCGACAGGGCAGGACTGAAGCTTTCTTT
CASSIWRQGRTEAFF
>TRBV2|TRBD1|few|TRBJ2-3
TGTGCCAGGCAGGGGGCAGATACGCAGTATTTT
CARQGADTQYF
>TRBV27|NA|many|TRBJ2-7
TGTGCCAGCGGCCAGGGAAGCTCCTACGAGCAGTACTTC
CASGQGSSYEQYF
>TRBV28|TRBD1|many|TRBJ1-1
TGTGCCAGCAGTCCAGGGGGCCGGGACACTGAAGCTTTCTTT
CASSPGGRDTEAFF
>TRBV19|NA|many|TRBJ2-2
TGTGCCAGTAGTGGTGGCAGGGCACACACCACCGGGGAGCTGTTTTTT
CASSGGRAHTTGELFF
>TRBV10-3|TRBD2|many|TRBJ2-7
TGTGCCACCGAAAGAGGGACTAGCGGGAGAACAGGCGAGCAGTACTTC
CATERGTSGRTGEQYF
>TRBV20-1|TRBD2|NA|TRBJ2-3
TGCAGTGCCCCTAGCGGCTCTAGCACAGATACGCAGTATTTT
CSAPSGSSTDTQYF
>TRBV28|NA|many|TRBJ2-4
TGTGCCAGCAGTTTATGGGCAGCGCAGAAAAACATTCAGTACTTC
CASSLWAAQKNIQYF
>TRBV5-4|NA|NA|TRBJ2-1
TGTGCCAGCAGCTTGGTGTGGCGGACATCCTACAATGAGCAGTTCTTC
CASSLVWRTSYNEQFF
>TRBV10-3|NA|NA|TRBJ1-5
TGTGCCATCAGTGAGGGGCCTCAGCCCCAGCATTTT
CAISEGPQPQHF
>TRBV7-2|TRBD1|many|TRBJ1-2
TGTGCCAGCAGCTTGGACAGGGGCCAGAACTATGGCTACACCTTC
CASSLDRGQNYGYTF
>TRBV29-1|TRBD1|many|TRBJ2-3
TGCAGCGTACCGGGACAGTACGGCACAGATACGCAGTATTTT
CSVPGQYGTDTQYF
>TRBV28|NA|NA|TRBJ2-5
TGTGCCAGCAGTGCCGCCCAGGCCAGGGAGACCCAGTACTTC
CASSAAQARETQYF
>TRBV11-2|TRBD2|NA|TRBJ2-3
TGTGCCAGCAGTTTTATACGAGCGGGAGGGCCAACAGATACGCAGTATTTT
CASSFIRAGGPTDTQYF
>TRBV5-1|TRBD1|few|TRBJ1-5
TGCGCCAGCAGCACCGGGACAGGCCGTTATGTGGGGCCCCAGCATTTT
CASSTGTGRYVGPQHF
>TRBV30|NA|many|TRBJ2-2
TGTGCCTGGAGTGTAGGGCCGGTAAACACCGGGGAGCTGTTTTTT
CAWSVGPVNTGELFF
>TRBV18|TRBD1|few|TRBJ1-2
TGTGCCAGCTCACCACAGGGGAACAGGGGAGAGGGCTACACCTTC
CASSPQGNRGEGYTF
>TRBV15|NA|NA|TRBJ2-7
TGTGCCACCAGCAGAGAGGTGGGGGGAGTCTACGGGCAGTACTTC
CATSREVGGVYGQYF
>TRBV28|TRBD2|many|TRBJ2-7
TGTGCCAGCATTCCCATAGCGGGACCAATCTACGAGCAGTACTTC
CASIPIAGPIYEQYF
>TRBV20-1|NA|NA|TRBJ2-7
TGCAGTGCTAGAGATCTGGCTAGGGGCGAGCAGTACTTC
CSARDLARGEQYF
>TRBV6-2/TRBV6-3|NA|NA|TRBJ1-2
TGTGCCAGCAGTTACGAAGGGGACTATGGCTACACCTTC
CASSYEGDYGYTF
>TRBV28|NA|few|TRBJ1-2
TGTGCCAGCATGTGGGACTATGGCTACACCTTC
CASMWDYGYTF
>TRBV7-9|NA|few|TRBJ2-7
TGTGCCAGCAGCTTAGCGCTACGCGGGACCTACGAGCAGTACTTC
CASSLALRGTYEQYF
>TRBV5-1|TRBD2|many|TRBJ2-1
TGCGCCAGCAGCTTGGCCCCGGGGCGCCGGGGGGGCAATGAGCAGTTCTTC
CASSLAPGRRGGNEQFF
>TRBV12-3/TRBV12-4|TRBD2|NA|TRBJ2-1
TGTGCCAGCAGTTCGGCGGGGGTATACAATGAGCAGTTCTTC
CASSSAGVYNEQFF
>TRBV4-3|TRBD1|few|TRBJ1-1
TGCGCCAGCAGCCAAGATCGGAACAGGGGGCTTGGTGAAGCTTTCTTT
CASSQDRNRGLGEAFF
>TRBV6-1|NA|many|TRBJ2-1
TGTGCCAGCAGTGGACTCACAGGCTATAGCTCCTACAATGAGCAGTTCTTC
CASSGLTGYSSYNEQFF
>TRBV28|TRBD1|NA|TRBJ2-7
TGTGCCAGCAGTTACGGACAGGATCTATACGAGCAGTACTTC
CASSYGQDLYEQYF
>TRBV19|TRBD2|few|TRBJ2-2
TGTGCCAGTAGTATAGATCTGGGACTAGCGGGAGATAGTTACACCGGGGAGCTGTTTTTT
CASSIDLGLAGDSYTGELFF